The 26 T cell receptor beta chains given below trace back to one sample, sequenced in a study of PD-1 blockade in classical Hodgkin lymphoma. Time point: newly diagnosed, previously untreated cHL patient sample. Sequencing used immunoSEQ multiplex PCR; TCRdb keeps in-frame clones, though not all of them. Seen here are about 21,000 clones, roughly 94% observed once, and the top ten hold about 5%. The sequenced sample consisted of peripheral blood mononuclear cells (PBMCs). Receptors were obtained from a human donor with classical Hodgkin lymphoma.

The chain is built from TRBV30 and TRBJ1-3; D gene unclear. CDR1 GTSNPN and CDR2 SVGIG come from the germline V gene (reference sequence). CDR3 length: 17 residues. V lost 2 bases and J lost 0, with 17 bases in between. In DNA, the CDR3 is TGTGCCTGGAGTTCACGAGCCCTTGGGGTCTCTGGAAACACCATATATTTT. Its protein product is CAWSSRALGVSGNTIYF. Filled out from reference TRBV30 and TRBJ1-3, the complete variable domain reads SQTIHQWPATLVQPVGSPLSLECTVEGTSNPNLYWYRQAAGRGLQLLFYSVGIGQISSEVPQNLSASRPQDRQFILSSKKLLLSDSGFYLCAWSSRALGVSGNTIYFGEGSWLTVV.

J is TRBJ1-1 and V is TRBV25-1; 7 bases match TRBD1. Germline CDR1 is MGHDK and CDR2 is SYGVNS. The CDR3 has 13 residues. After removal of 7 bases from V and 5 bases from J, the junction contained 7 bases not matched to a gene. CDR3 bases: TGTGCCAGCACCACAGGGGCGGGGACTGAAGCTTTCTTT. Encoded protein: CASTTGAGTEAFF.

The chain is built from TRBV7-2 and TRBJ1-3, with D possibly matching TRBD1 (5 bases). Germline values: CDR1 SGHTA, CDR2 FQGNSA. The CDR3 has 16 residues. Trimming cost V 5 bases and J 0 bases, with 14 bases left between them. Here the CDR3 DNA reads TGTGCCAGCAGCCAAAATGGGGGGAACTCTGGAAACACCATATATTTT. It is translated as CASSQNGGNSGNTIYF.

This chain joins TRBV4-3 and TRBJ1-4; D not certain. Germline assignment: CDR1 LGHNA and CDR2 YSLEER. This CDR3 has 14 amino acids. V lost 1 base, J lost 6 bases, and 9 bases lay in between. CDR3 sequence reads: CASSQGDVHEKLFF. In DNA form, the CDR3 reads TGCGCCAGCAGCCAAGGAGACGTCCATGAAAAACTGTTTTTT.

CDR3 sequence reads: CASSYSKQVTYGYTF. CDR3 DNA: TGTGCCAGCAGTTACTCGAAGCAGGTGACCTATGGCTACACCTTC. The chain is built from TRBV6-5 and TRBJ1-2; D gene uncertain. V was trimmed by 0 bases and J by 4 bases, leaving 12 bases between them. Germline V gives CDR1 MNHEY, CDR2 SVGAGI. This CDR3 region has 15 residues.

This chain joins TRBV19 and TRBJ2-5, with D possibly being TRBD1 (6 bases). V lost 5 bases to trimming and J lost 1 base, with 8 bases between them. CDR1 LNHDA and CDR2 SQIVND come from the germline V gene (reference sequence). The CDR3 is made up of 13 amino acids. The CDR3 loop is CASSLGAQETQYF. CDR3 DNA sequence: TGTGCCAGTAGTTTGGGGGCCCAAGAGACCCAGTACTTC.

J is TRBJ2-2 and V is TRBV11-2; 8 nucleotides agree with TRBD1. Germline assignment: CDR1 SGHAT and CDR2 FQNNGV. There are 15 residues in the CDR3. Germline trimming cut 5 bases from V and 6 bases from J; bases unmatched to any gene: 8. The DNA for the CDR3 is TGTGCCAGCAGCCTCACAGGGGGAATGGCCGGGGAGCTGTTTTTT. Its translation: CASSLTGGMAGELFF.

The V call is TRBV6-5, the J call TRBJ2-1, with TRBD1 matching 10 bases. Germline CDR1 is MNHEY and CDR2 is SVGAGI. V shed 10 bases and J 2 bases; nucleotides not matched to a gene: 2. The CDR3 totals 13 residues. CDR3: CAIGQGAYNEQFF. In DNA form, the CDR3 reads TGTGCCATCGGACAGGGGGCCTACAATGAGCAGTTCTTC.

J is TRBJ2-3 and V is TRBV6-5; 13 positions match TRBD2. Germline assignment: CDR1 MNHEY and CDR2 SVGAGI. This CDR3 is built from 15 residues. The junction had 1 base not matched to a gene; V was cut back by 5 bases and J by 2 bases. As DNA, the CDR3 is TGTGCCAGCAGTACTAGCGGGGGGGTCACAGATACGCAGTATTTT. As protein: CASSTSGGVTDTQYF.

V and J are TRBV27 and TRBJ2-2; tentatively, D is TRBD1 (6 bases). Germline CDR1 and CDR2: MNHEY and SMNVEV (reference sequence). This CDR3 comprises 15 residues. The V end lost 8 bases, the J end lost 0 bases, and 13 bases lay between the germline ends. The chain's CDR3 is CASSPWTANTGELFF. CDR3 bases: TGTGCCAGCTCCCCGTGGACAGCGAACACCGGGGAGCTGTTTTTT.

The V gene is TRBV5-6, the J gene TRBJ1-1; 8 bases are shared with TRBD1. Trimming removed 3 bases from V and 7 bases from J; junction bases left unmatched: 14. The CDR3 consists of 16 residues. The germline CDR1 and CDR2 sequences are SGHDT and YYEEEE. This CDR3 is CASSSLGLGTGDEAFF. The CDR3 DNA follows: TGTGCCAGCAGCTCCCTTGGTCTGGGGACAGGCGATGAAGCTTTCTTT.

The genes are TRBV28 and TRBJ1-4, with TRBD1 as a possible D gene (5 bases). Germline CDR1 MDHEN, CDR2 SYDVKM. V lost 1 base to trimming and J lost 1 base, with 13 bases between them. The CDR3 is 17 residues long. The CDR3, as DNA: TGTGCCAGCAGTTTATACGGGGGTTGGGGAACTAATGAAAAACTGTTTTTT. It specifies CASSLYGGWGTNEKLFF.

This rearrangement joins TRBV21-1 to TRBJ2-2. TRBV21-1 is annotated as a pseudogene. CDR3 length: 15 residues. The CDR3 region is CASSRGTVNTGELFF. The CDR3, as DNA: TGTGCCAGCAGCAGGGGGACGGTGAACACCGGGGAGCTGTTTTTT.

The CDR3 nucleotides are TGTGCCAGCTCACCAAGTTTGGACACCGGGGAGCTGTTTTTT. It translates to CASSPSLDTGELFF. This chain connects TRBV18 to TRBJ2-2; D uncertain. Germline-derived CDR1 and CDR2 are KGHSH and LQKENI. The CDR3 is 14 residues long. V was clipped by 2 bases and J by 3 bases, with 7 bases between them.

This clone has more than one count but fewer than ten. The chain employs TRBV5-4 and TRBJ2-7, with D perhaps TRBD2 (6 bases). CDR1 and CDR2 from the germline V gene are SGHNT and YYREEE (reference sequence). The CDR3 is 12 amino acids. Trimming removed 7 bases at V and 7 bases at J, with 15 bases between. CDR3 in amino acids: CASQSPGREQYF. The CDR3 DNA reads as TGTGCCAGCCAATCCCCTGGGAGGGAGCAGTACTTC.

The J gene is TRBJ2-1, the V gene TRBV20-1; a weak D match, TRBD1 (5 bases). Trimming left V 4 bases short and J 16 bases short, with 17 bases between. CDR3 length equals 11 residues. The germline V gene encodes CDR1 DFQATT and CDR2 SNEGSKA (reference sequence). CDR3 amino acids: CSATTGPSPFF. CDR3 sequence (DNA): TGCAGTGCTACCACAGGACCGTCCCCATTCTTC.

The rearrangement uses TRBV27 and TRBJ1-1; weak D call: TRBD1 (5 bases). The ends were cut back, 0 bases at V and 5 bases at J, with 13 bases in the middle. The CDR3 spans 15 residues. Germline values: CDR1 MNHEY, CDR2 SMNVEV (reference sequence). The CDR3 reads CASSLSQGPGTEAFF. Written as DNA, the CDR3 is TGTGCCAGCAGTTTATCTCAGGGACCGGGAACTGAAGCTTTCTTT.

The chain is built from TRBV7-8 and TRBJ1-1; tentative D call: TRBD1 (6 bases). The CDR3 has 18 amino acids. Germline V lookup: CDR1 SGHVS, CDR2 FQNEAQ. The germline V and J ends were trimmed by 1 base and 1 base, with 19 bases remaining between them. In nucleotides, the CDR3 is TGTGCCAGCAGCTTAGGGGGGACATCGCGATTGGGGAACACTGAAGCTTTCTTT. It is translated as CASSLGGTSRLGNTEAFF.

The gene calls are TRBV28 and TRBJ2-3; no clear D gene. The V end lost 7 bases, the J end lost 6 bases, and 8 bases lay between the germline ends. In germline, CDR1 is MDHEN, CDR2 SYDVKM. The CDR3 loop spans 11 amino acids. CDR3 sequence: CASTGLDTQYF. The CDR3 nucleotides read TGTGCCAGCACCGGTTTGGATACGCAGTATTTT.

This rearrangement joins TRBV11-3 to TRBJ2-3, with D possibly TRBD1 on 6 matching bases. Germline V gene lookup returns CDR1 SGHNT and CDR2 YENEEA. V was cut by 3 bases and J by 0 bases, with 13 bases left in between. CDR3 length: 16 residues. CDR3 bases: TGTGCCAGCAGCTTGAGGCAGGGGAGAAGCACAGATACGCAGTATTTT. Translation: CASSLRQGRSTDTQYF.

The rearrangement joins TRBV28 to TRBJ2-1; 10 bases are a match to TRBD1. Germline CDR1 reads MDHEN; CDR2 reads SYDVKM. The CDR3 sequence is 16 residues long. The J segment lost 6 bases and the V segment lost 6 bases, leaving 11 bases of the junction unmatched. CDR3 bases: TGTGCCAGCAGATTACCGGGACAGGGGATTTCCAATGAGCAGTTCTTC. Residues: CASRLPGQGISNEQFF.

The rearrangement links TRBV19 to TRBJ1-3; D remains ambiguous. V was shortened by 5 bases and J by 1 base, with 9 bases between the two germline ends. The CDR3 loop spans 14 amino acids. Germline V gene sequence: CDR1 LNHDA, CDR2 SQIVND (reference sequence). The CDR3 DNA is TGTGCCAGTAGTGTACAGACATCTGGAAACACCATATATTTT. Amino acids: CASSVQTSGNTIYF.

The V and J genes are TRBV18 and TRBJ2-5, with 14 bases aligning to TRBD2. Trimming took 3 bases from V and 3 from J; bases not matched to a gene: 3. This CDR3 region has 16 residues. CDR1 is KGHSH and CDR2 is LQKENI in the germline V gene. The CDR3 DNA reads TGTGCCAGCTCACCCGTGGGACTAGCGGGAGAAGAGACCCAGTACTTC. Translating gives CASSPVGLAGEETQYF.

This chain links TRBV6-1 with TRBJ2-2; D is possibly TRBD2 (6 bases). CDR1 and CDR2 (germline): MNHNS, SASEGT. With 4 bases removed from V and 3 bases from J, the gap between germline ends came to 12 bases. There are 15 residues in the CDR3. CDR3 region: CASSVQRAYTGELFF. The CDR3 DNA reads TGTGCCAGCAGTGTTCAGCGGGCGTACACCGGGGAGCTGTTTTTT.

The chain links TRBV7-6 to TRBJ1-1; 9 nucleotides line up with TRBD1. V shed 1 base and J 5 bases; nucleotides not matched to a gene: 8. CDR3 size: 16 residues. Germline values: CDR1 SGHVS, CDR2 FNYEAQ. The chain's CDR3 is CASSLVLDRGETEAFF. The CDR3 nucleotides read TGTGCCAGCAGCTTAGTACTGGACAGGGGAGAGACTGAAGCTTTCTTT.

CDR3 protein: CATRSPGREKLFF. CDR3 sequence (DNA): TGTGCCACCCGTTCACCCGGACGGGAAAAACTGTTTTTT. The chain employs TRBV2 and TRBJ1-4; unclear D gene. Germline V CDR1 and CDR2: SNHLY, FYNNEI. Trimming shortened V by 10 bases and J by 8 bases, and 17 bases separated the two germline ends. The CDR3 is made up of 13 amino acids.